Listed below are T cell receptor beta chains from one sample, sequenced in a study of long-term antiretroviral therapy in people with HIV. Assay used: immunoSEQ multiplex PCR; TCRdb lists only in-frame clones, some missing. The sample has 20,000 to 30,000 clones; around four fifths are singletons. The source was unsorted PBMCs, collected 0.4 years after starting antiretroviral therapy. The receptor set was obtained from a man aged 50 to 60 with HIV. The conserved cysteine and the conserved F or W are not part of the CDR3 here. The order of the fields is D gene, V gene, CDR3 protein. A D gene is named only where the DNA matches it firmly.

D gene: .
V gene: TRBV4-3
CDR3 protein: ASSQDAGGAYGYT

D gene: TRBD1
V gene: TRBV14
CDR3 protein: ASSQAGTGGGYGYT

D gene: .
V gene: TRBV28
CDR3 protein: ASSLGREGNTEAF

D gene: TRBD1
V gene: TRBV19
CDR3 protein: ASSIAVTGGTGELF

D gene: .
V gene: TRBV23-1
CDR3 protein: ASSHRAGYGYT

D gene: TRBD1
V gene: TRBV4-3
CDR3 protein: ASSQEGQGLDTGELF

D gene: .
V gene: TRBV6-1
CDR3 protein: ASARTVSNQPQH

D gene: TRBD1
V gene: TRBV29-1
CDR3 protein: SVEEQGAYEKLF

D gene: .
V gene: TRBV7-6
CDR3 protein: ASSQTAKPSGNTIY

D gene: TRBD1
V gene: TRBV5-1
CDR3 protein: ASSLGDRTGPVGELF

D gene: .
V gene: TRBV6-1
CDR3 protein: ASSESGGRLGGYT

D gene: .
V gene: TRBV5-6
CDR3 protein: ASSLGTPTNSPLH

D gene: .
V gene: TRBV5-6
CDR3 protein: ASSYPLRRGLTRYQF

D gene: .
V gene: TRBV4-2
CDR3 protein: ASSEKQGIEQEKLF

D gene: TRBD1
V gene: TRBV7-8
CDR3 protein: ASSPTDRHEKLF

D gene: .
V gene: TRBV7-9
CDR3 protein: ASSPEQGHLGDEQY

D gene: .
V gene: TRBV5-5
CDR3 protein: ASSQMGAYEQY

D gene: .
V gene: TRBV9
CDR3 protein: ASSAVGGIGTEAF

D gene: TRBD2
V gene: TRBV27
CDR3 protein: ASSLRGDRTDTQY

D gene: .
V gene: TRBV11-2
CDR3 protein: ASSDGYRVEKLF

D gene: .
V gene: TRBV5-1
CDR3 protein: ASSLAKANEKLF

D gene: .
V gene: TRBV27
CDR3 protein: ASSLDFQGRTEAF

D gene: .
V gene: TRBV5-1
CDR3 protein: ASSLGGGTDTQY

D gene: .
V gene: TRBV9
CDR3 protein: ASSSLGRVTYNEQF